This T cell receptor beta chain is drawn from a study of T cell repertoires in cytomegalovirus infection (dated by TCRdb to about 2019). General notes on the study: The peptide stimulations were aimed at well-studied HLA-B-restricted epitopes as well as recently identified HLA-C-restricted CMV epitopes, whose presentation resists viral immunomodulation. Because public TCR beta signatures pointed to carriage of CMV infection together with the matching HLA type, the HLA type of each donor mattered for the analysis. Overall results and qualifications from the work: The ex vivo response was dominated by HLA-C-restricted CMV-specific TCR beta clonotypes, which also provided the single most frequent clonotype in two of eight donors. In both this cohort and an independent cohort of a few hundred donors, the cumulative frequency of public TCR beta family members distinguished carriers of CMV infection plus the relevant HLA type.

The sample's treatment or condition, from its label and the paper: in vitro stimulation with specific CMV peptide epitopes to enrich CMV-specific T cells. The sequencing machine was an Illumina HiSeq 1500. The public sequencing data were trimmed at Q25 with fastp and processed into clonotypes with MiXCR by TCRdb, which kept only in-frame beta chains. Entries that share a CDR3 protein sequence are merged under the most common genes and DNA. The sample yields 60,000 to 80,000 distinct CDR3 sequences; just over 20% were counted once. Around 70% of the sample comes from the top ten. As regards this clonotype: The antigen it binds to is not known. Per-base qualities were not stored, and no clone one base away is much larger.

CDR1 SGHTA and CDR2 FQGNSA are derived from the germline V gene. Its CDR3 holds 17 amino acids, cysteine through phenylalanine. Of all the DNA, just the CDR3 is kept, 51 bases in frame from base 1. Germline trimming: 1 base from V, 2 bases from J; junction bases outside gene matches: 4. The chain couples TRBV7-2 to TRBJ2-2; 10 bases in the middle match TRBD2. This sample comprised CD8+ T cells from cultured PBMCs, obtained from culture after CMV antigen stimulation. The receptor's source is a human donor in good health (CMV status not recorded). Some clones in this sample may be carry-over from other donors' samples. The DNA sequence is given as TGTGCCAGCAGCTTAGTACTAGCGGGGTACAACACCGGGGAGCTGTTTTTT. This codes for CASSLVLAGYNTGELFF.